Listed below are T cell receptor beta chains from one sample, sequenced in a study of beta chain features in type 1 diabetes. TCRdb's copy holds only in-frame clones and misses some; the assay was immunoSEQ multiplex PCR. The sample consists of around 25,000 clones, roughly 66% of them appearing once. Specimen: Tregs from blood. These receptors were taken from a man younger than 35 with type 1 diabetes. Each CDR3 is given with its conserved first and last residue. A D gene is named only where the DNA matches it firmly. Only some rows state a clone size, as once, few, many or a class for expanded clones.

length: 14
size: .
J: TRBJ1-1
D: TRBD1
V: TRBV10-2
CDR3: CASTRDRENTEAFF
DNA: TGCGCCAGCACCCGGGACAGGGAGAACACTGAAGCTTTCTTT

length: 14
size: .
J: TRBJ1-2
D: .
V: TRBV6-6
CDR3: CASSSPDRSDGYTF
DNA: TGTGCCAGCAGTAGCCCCGACAGGTCCGATGGCTACACCTTC

length: 14
size: few
J: TRBJ1-2
D: TRBD1
V: TRBV29-1
CDR3: CSVAAGQKNYGYTF
DNA: TGCAGCGTTGCCGCGGGACAGAAGAACTATGGCTACACCTTC

length: 15
size: .
J: TRBJ2-7
D: TRBD1
V: TRBV4-1
CDR3: CASSQDEGQVYEQYF
DNA: TGCGCCAGCAGCCAAGATGAGGGACAGGTCTACGAGCAGTACTTC

length: 12
size: few
J: TRBJ2-7
D: .
V: TRBV28
CDR3: CASSLDSYEQYF
DNA: TGTGCCAGCAGCCTTGACAGCTACGAGCAGTACTTC

length: 14
size: few
J: TRBJ2-1
D: .
V: TRBV18
CDR3: CASSPLHRAAEQFF
DNA: TGTGCCAGCTCACCACTGCACAGGGCGGCTGAGCAGTTCTTC

length: 13
size: .
J: TRBJ1-2
D: TRBD1
V: TRBV7-2
CDR3: CASSSYRGGGYTF
DNA: TGTGCCAGCAGCTCATACAGGGGGGGCGGCTACACCTTC

length: 16
size: once
J: TRBJ2-3
D: TRBD2
V: TRBV27
CDR3: CASSSRLSGSSDTQYF
DNA: TGTGCCAGCAGTTCCCGCCTGAGCGGGAGTTCAGATACGCAGTATTTT

length: 17
size: few
J: TRBJ2-1
D: TRBD2
V: TRBV7-2
CDR3: CASSLRVSGGAGGEQFF
DNA: TGTGCCAGCAGCTTACGAGTTAGCGGGGGGGCCGGAGGTGAGCAGTTCTTC

length: 14
size: few
J: TRBJ2-3
D: .
V: TRBV2
CDR3: CATREGPSTDTQYF
DNA: TGTGCCACCCGCGAGGGCCCTAGCACAGATACGCAGTATTTT

length: 13
size: .
J: TRBJ1-1
D: .
V: TRBV28
CDR3: CASSLANGAEAFF
DNA: TGTGCCAGCAGTTTGGCCAACGGAGCGGAAGCTTTCTTT

length: 15
size: .
J: TRBJ2-1
D: TRBD2
V: TRBV6-5
CDR3: CASSSLLGGGSEQFF
DNA: TGTGCCAGCAGTTCTCTCCTGGGCGGGGGTTCAGAGCAGTTCTTC

length: 13
size: .
J: TRBJ2-7
D: TRBD1
V: TRBV29-1
CDR3: CSVVGGSSYEQYF
DNA: TGCAGCGTTGTAGGGGGCAGCTCCTACGAGCAGTACTTC

length: 15
size: .
J: TRBJ2-5
D: TRBD1
V: TRBV9
CDR3: CASSVAGTGWETQYF
DNA: TGTGCCAGCAGCGTTGCCGGGACAGGGTGGGAGACCCAGTACTTC

length: 15
size: .
J: TRBJ2-1
D: TRBD2
V: TRBV6-5
CDR3: CASSSGTSGLNEQFF
DNA: TGTGCCAGCAGTTCAGGGACTAGCGGTCTCAATGAGCAGTTCTTC

length: 11
size: .
J: TRBJ1-6
D: .
V: TRBV30
CDR3: CAWSASSPLHF
DNA: TGTGCCTGGAGTGCTTCTTCACCCCTCCACTTT

length: 12
size: .
J: TRBJ2-7
D: .
V: TRBV7-2
CDR3: CASSSQGREQYF
DNA: TGTGCCAGCAGCTCACAGGGCAGGGAGCAGTACTTC

length: 11
size: .
J: TRBJ2-7
D: .
V: TRBV29-1
CDR3: CSVRTVYEQYF
DNA: TGCAGCGTTCGGACAGTCTACGAGCAGTACTTC

length: 11
size: few
J: TRBJ2-5
D: .
V: TRBV30
CDR3: CACRGAETQYF
DNA: TGTGCCTGCAGGGGAGCAGAGACCCAGTACTTC

length: 11
size: .
J: TRBJ1-1
D: .
V: TRBV20-1
CDR3: CRAVGGTEAFF
DNA: TGCAGGGCCGTAGGGGGCACTGAAGCTTTCTTT

length: 15
size: .
J: TRBJ1-5
D: TRBD1
V: TRBV2
CDR3: CASRPTGSSNQPQHF
DNA: TGTGCCAGCAGGCCGACAGGGTCCAGCAATCAGCCCCAGCATTTT

length: 15
size: few
J: TRBJ2-2
D: TRBD1
V: TRBV5-1
CDR3: CASNRQGSNTGELFF
DNA: TGCGCCAGTAACAGACAGGGGTCGAACACCGGGGAGCTGTTTTTT

length: 13
size: once
J: TRBJ2-5
D: .
V: TRBV11-3
CDR3: CASSLDTRETQYF
DNA: TGTGCCAGCAGCTTAGATACGCGAGAGACCCAGTACTTC